These 11 T cell receptor beta chains came from one sample sequenced in a study of T-cell memory formation after mild COVID-19. MiXCR was run by TCRdb on the 5' RACE reads, yielding one entry per CDR3 protein. The table has under 450,000 distinct CDR3 sequences, 20% to 25% seen once; the top ten hold approximately 22%. Material for sequencing was PBMCs or a T cell subset sorted from them (not recorded which). The receptors come from a man younger than 35 who had mild COVID-19 (a few samples of this study predate the infection). Cell type and time point are not known.

This clonotype occurred a few times. The gene calls are TRBV6-4 and TRBJ1-2; 7 bases line up with TRBD1. V dropped 4 bases and J dropped 6; count of bases not matched to a gene: 5. This CDR3 has 13 amino acids. Germline CDR1 and CDR2: MRHNA and SNTAGT. The chain's CDR3 is CASSGTGANGYTF. CDR3 DNA: TGTGCCAGCAGTGGGACAGGCGCGAATGGCTACACCTTC.

This clonotype occurred a few times. This chain uses TRBV29-1 with TRBJ1-1; 9 nucleotides match TRBD1. After removal of 6 bases from V and 0 bases from J, the junction contained 8 bases not matched to a gene. Germline V gene sequence: CDR1 SQVTM, CDR2 ANQGSEA. The CDR3 has 15 residues. The CDR3: CSVPGQGSLNTEAFF. CDR3 in DNA: TGCAGCGTCCCGGGACAGGGCTCTCTGAACACTGAAGCTTTCTTT.

The chain carries TRBV6-5 and TRBJ2-3; no reliable D call. V dropped 5 bases and J dropped 1 base, with 10 bases sitting between them. There are 14 residues in the CDR3. Germline V gene lookup returns CDR1 MNHEY and CDR2 SVGAGI. CDR3 bases: TGTGCCAGCAGTGGAAGGTACCGCACAGATACGCAGTATTTT. Translating gives CASSGRYRTDTQYF.

The gene calls are TRBV7-9 and TRBJ1-1; no clear D gene. V was clipped by 1 base and J by 4 bases, with 13 bases between them. This CDR3 comprises 15 residues. Germline CDR1 is SEHNR and CDR2 is FQNEAQ (reference sequence). This CDR3 reads CASSLDGSLSTEAFF. In DNA form, the CDR3 reads TGTGCCAGCAGCTTAGATGGGAGTCTTAGCACTGAAGCTTTCTTT.

This clonotype has a count of ten or more. One junction end does not reproduce the germline sequence, and a read error may be involved. This chain joins TRBV5-1 and TRBJ2-3, with a possible D match to TRBD2 (7 bases). This CDR3 has 14 residues. The V gene's germline CDR1 is SGHRS and CDR2 YFSETQ. CDR3 nucleotide sequence: TGTGCCAGCAGCTTCGGGGGGCCCACAGATACGCAGTATTTT. This sequence encodes CASSFGGPTDTQYF. Drawing the rest from reference TRBV5-1 and TRBJ2-3, the complete variable domain is KAGVTQTPRYLIKTRGQQVTLSCSPISGHRSVSWYQQTPGQGLQFLFEYFSETQRNKGNFPGRFSGRQFSNSRSEMNVSTLELGDSALYLCASSFGGPTDTQYFGPGTRLTVL.

Note on this clonotype: One end of the junction fails to match germline, which may point to a read error. This chain links TRBV7-9 with TRBJ1-1; D unclear. Germline-derived CDR1 and CDR2 are SEHNR and FQNEAQ (reference sequence). This CDR3 contains 11 residues. DNA of the CDR3: TGTGCCAGCAGTTTAGCTCCCGAAGCTTTCTTT. It codes for CASSLAPEAFF.

This clonotype has only a few counts. This chain joins TRBV7-6 and TRBJ1-1; D is unclear. CDR1 and CDR2 from the germline V gene are SGHVS and FNYEAQ. Trimming took 5 bases from V and 1 from J, leaving 14 bases between them. This CDR3 spans 15 amino acids. DNA of the CDR3: TGTGCCAGCAGCCCGGATGCGTCGAGGAACACTGAAGCTTTCTTT. This encodes CASSPDASRNTEAFF.

This clonotype was detected only once. The chain links TRBV12-3 or TRBV12-4 to TRBJ2-1; tentatively, D is TRBD1 (7 bases). The CDR3 is 15 amino acids. The V end lost 10 bases, the J end lost 3 bases, and 19 bases lay between the germline ends. The CDR3 sequence is CATSRGALIYNEQFF. The CDR3 bases are TGTGCCACCTCCAGGGGGGCACTGATCTACAATGAGCAGTTCTTC.

There are a few counts of this clonotype. V and J are TRBV12-3 or TRBV12-4 and TRBJ1-1, with D uncertain. The CDR3 length is 13 residues. V was pared by 2 bases and J by 3 bases, with 7 bases between. This CDR3 is CASSLQVHTEAFF. The CDR3 DNA sequence: TGTGCCAGCAGTTTACAGGTTCACACTGAAGCTTTCTTT.

In DNA form, the CDR3 reads TGTGCCATCAGTGAGGGCCTTAGTCGTGGGTCTCTCGAGCAGTACGTC. Translation: CAISEGLSRGSLEQYV. The chain recombines TRBV10-3 with TRBJ2-7; D gene uncertain. The CDR3 has 16 amino acids. Looked up from germline, CDR1 is ENHRY and CDR2 is SYGVKD. V was shortened by 2 bases and J by 6 bases, with 20 bases between the two germline ends.

The chain joins TRBV11-2 to TRBJ1-5; possibly TRBD1 for D (5 bases). Trimming shortened V by 1 base and J by 7 bases, and 11 bases separated the two germline ends. CDR3 length equals 14 residues. CDR1 SGHAT and CDR2 FQNNGV come from the germline V gene. The CDR3 sequence: CASSLGEGKQPQHF. Here the CDR3 DNA reads TGTGCCAGCAGCTTAGGGGAGGGGAAACAGCCCCAGCATTTT.